A selection of T cell receptor beta chains follows, all from one sample in a study of shared clonotypes between healthy human individuals. The protocol was immunoSEQ multiplex PCR, while the TCRdb copy is restricted to in-frame clones and leaves out a portion. Among approximately 2.5 million clones, roughly nine tenths were seen once, and the ten largest hold 0.11% to 0.15%. The sequencing input was naive CD4+ T cells sorted from blood. All receptors derive from a man aged 18 to 30 in good health. Each CDR3 is given with its conserved first and last residue. Size is stated for part of the rows, as once, few or many counts, or as a class when the clone is expanded.

j_gene | abundance | v_gene | CDR3aa
TRBJ1-6 | few | TRBV7-8 | CASSLEGQISPLHF
TRBJ2-2 | NA | TRBV6-4 | CASSGQGGTGELFF
TRBJ1-1 | NA | TRBV5-5 | CASSGPRGQMNTEAFF
TRBJ1-5 | few | TRBV7-9 | CASSWDSNQPQHF
TRBJ2-1 | once | TRBV5-1 | CASSLGVSSYNEQFF
TRBJ1-2 | NA | TRBV6-1 | CASSASVGGGYTF
TRBJ2-7 | NA | TRBV7-9 | CASSASGGPYEQYF
TRBJ2-5 | NA | TRBV5-8 | CASSLSVRGDGQTQYF
TRBJ2-7 | once | TRBV20-1 | CSARQAREQYF
TRBJ2-7 | NA | TRBV7-2 | CASSLVGPSYEQYF
TRBJ2-6 | few | TRBV21-1 | CANGKGSGANVLTF
TRBJ1-3 | NA | TRBV30 | CAWRRPGNTIYF
TRBJ1-2 | NA | TRBV28 | CASSLMDRNNYGYTF
TRBJ2-1 | NA | TRBV5-1 | CASSLGLAGTYNEQFF
TRBJ1-1 | few | TRBV10-3 | CAISGGITEAFF
TRBJ2-6 | NA | TRBV28 | CASSSRQVRSGANVLTF
TRBJ2-7 | NA | TRBV19 | CASSIGQDFYEQYF
TRBJ2-3 | NA | TRBV11-3 | CASSPAGFGTDTQYF
TRBJ2-7 | NA | TRBV11-2 | CASSPRGTGTASSYEQYF
TRBJ2-3 | few | TRBV5-4 | CASSLGGTDTQYF
TRBJ2-7 | NA | TRBV2 | CASSMDGGEGYEQYF
TRBJ2-7 | NA | TRBV5-4 | CASSSGPGQTHEQYF
TRBJ2-1 | NA | TRBV10-1 | CASSFGQGLFNEQFF
TRBJ2-1 | NA | TRBV27 | CASSLRGLAYNEQFF
TRBJ2-3 | once | TRBV5-1 | CASSLTGGPDTQYF
TRBJ2-6 | NA | TRBV10-3 | CAITGEGAGANVLTF
TRBJ1-4 | NA | TRBV7-2 | CASSPFGTPTNEKLFF
TRBJ1-2 | NA | TRBV7-2 | CASSKDRGRYTF
TRBJ2-7 | NA | TRBV2 | CASSLGQGTYEQYF
TRBJ2-4 | NA | TRBV7-6 | CASSGGGGAKNIQYF
TRBJ1-5 | NA | TRBV10-1 | CASPTIPGHRGVFNQPQHF
TRBJ1-3 | NA | TRBV13 | CASSLGEAGNTIYF
TRBJ1-6 | few | TRBV7-9 | CASSLIGGGSPLHF
TRBJ2-1 | NA | TRBV5-8 | CASRRGTTSMGEQFF
TRBJ2-7 | once | TRBV7-2 | CASSGASYEQYF
TRBJ2-7 | NA | TRBV25-1 | CASSRAGGYNEQYF
TRBJ2-5 | NA | TRBV6-1 | CASSEWGAEETQYF
TRBJ1-5 | NA | TRBV2 | CASSEVDRGRGNQPQHF
TRBJ2-5 | NA | TRBV20-1 | CSAGLQETQYF
TRBJ1-6 | NA | TRBV7-8 | CASSDNRGRFSPLHF
TRBJ1-4 | NA | TRBV30 | CAWTNSRGTNEKLFF
TRBJ2-1 | NA | TRBV5-6 | CASSFRAILGNEQFF
TRBJ2-2 | NA | TRBV30 | CAWRQGANTGELFF
TRBJ2-5 | once | TRBV10-1 | CASSDPGLAEETQYF